These T cell receptor beta chains were read from a single sample in a study of post-analysis software for immune sequencing data. TCRdb re-analysed the PCR reads in MiXCR, keeping a single row per CDR3 protein. Among fewer than 850,000 distinct CDR3 sequences listed, about 32% were seen once. The sequenced sample was blood. The receptors come from a girl aged 10 to 17 with multiple sclerosis. CDR3s include the opening cysteine and the closing phenylalanine or tryptophan. A D gene is named only where the DNA matches it firmly. Expanded clones get a size class; other rows say once, few or many, or leave the size out.

v_gene	abundance	d_gene	j_gene	CDR3aa	CDR3nt
TRBV7-2	few	NA	TRBJ2-2	CASSRTVSTGELFF	TGTGCCAGCAGCCGGACAGTCAGCACCGGGGAGCTGTTTTTT
TRBV5-1	few	NA	TRBJ2-1	CASSPGAGRTQSYNEQFF	TGCGCCAGCAGCCCTGGGGCGGGGCGGACTCAATCCTACAATGAGCAGTTCTTC
TRBV14	NA	NA	TRBJ2-3	CASSPHLPDTQYF	TGTGCCAGCAGCCCCCATTTACCAGATACGCAGTATTTT
TRBV6-6	many	NA	TRBJ2-5	CASTQGQGQETQYF	TGTGCCAGCACCCAAGGGCAGGGCCAAGAGACCCAGTACTTC
TRBV7-2	NA	NA	TRBJ2-7	CASSPTGDYLSEQYF	TGTGCCAGCAGCCCAACAGGGGACTACCTTTCCGAGCAGTACTTC
TRBV27	NA	NA	TRBJ2-7	CASGNRAYEQYF	TGTGCCAGCGGGAACAGGGCCTACGAGCAGTACTTC
TRBV2	NA	NA	TRBJ1-1	CASSEQTGRLSTEAFF	TGTGCCAGCAGTGAGCAGACGGGACGGCTGAGCACTGAAGCTTTCTTT
TRBV15	NA	TRBD2	TRBJ2-1	CATARESSYNEQFF	TGTGCCACCGCGCGGGAGTCTTCCTACAATGAGCAGTTCTTC
TRBV4-3	many	TRBD1	TRBJ1-6	CASSPGQGNSPLHF	TGCGCCAGCAGCCCCGGACAGGGGAATTCACCCCTCCACTTT
TRBV4-3	NA	TRBD2	TRBJ2-1	CASSYRSGRMDEQFF	TGCGCCAGCAGCTACCGCAGCGGGAGAATGGATGAGCAGTTCTTC
TRBV5-6	NA	TRBD2	TRBJ2-1	CASSSVTSGRFYEQFF	TGTGCCAGCAGCAGCGTGACTAGCGGGAGATTTTATGAGCAGTTCTTC
TRBV12-3/TRBV12-4	NA	NA	TRBJ2-2	CASSLYRGRHTGELFF	TGTGCCAGCAGTTTATACCGGGGACGGCACACCGGGGAGCTGTTTTTT
TRBV28	few	TRBD2	TRBJ2-3	CASSRAGADTQYF	TGTGCCAGCAGTAGAGCGGGAGCAGATACGCAGTATTTT
TRBV27	many	NA	TRBJ2-1	CASSSWTNNEQFF	TGTGCCAGCAGTTCCTGGACAAACAATGAGCAGTTCTTC
TRBV11-2	NA	NA	TRBJ2-7	CASGLYEQYF	TGTGCCAGCGGTCTCTACGAGCAGTACTTC
TRBV20-1	NA	NA	TRBJ2-7	CSARYSSDEQYF	TGCAGTGCTAGGTATAGCAGCGACGAGCAGTACTTC
TRBV20-1	NA	NA	TRBJ1-2	CSALLGTGYTF	TGCAGTGCCCTCCTCGGGACTGGCTACACCTTC
TRBV20-1	NA	TRBD1	TRBJ1-2	CSARDYRGVHYGCTF	TGCAGTGCTAGAGATTACAGGGGGGTACACTATGGCTGCACCTTC
TRBV29-1	many	NA	TRBJ1-2	CSGISMGGSNYGYTF	TGCAGCGGGATCTCCATGGGCGGATCTAACTATGGCTACACCTTC
TRBV4-3	NA	NA	TRBJ1-6	CASSLRDSPLYF	TGCGCCAGCAGCCTAAGGGATTCACCCCTCTACTTT
TRBV6-6	NA	TRBD1	TRBJ1-1	CASSYRGTGLNTEAFF	TGTGCCAGCAGTTACCGTGGGACAGGGCTGAACACTGAAGCTTTCTTT
TRBV29-1	NA	NA	TRBJ2-3	CSVASGAPTDTQYF	TGCAGCGTTGCCTCCGGGGCTCCCACAGATACGCAGTATTTT
TRBV18	NA	TRBD1	TRBJ2-3	CASSPRQGAADTQYF	TGTGCCAGCTCACCAAGACAGGGGGCCGCAGATACGCAGTATTTT
TRBV12-3/TRBV12-4	few	TRBD1	TRBJ1-1	CASSLAQQGGNTEAFF	TGTGCCAGCAGTTTAGCGCAACAGGGGGGGAACACTGAAGCTTTCTTT
TRBV20-1	NA	TRBD1	TRBJ2-6	CSARATGAGANVLTF	TGCAGTGCTAGAGCTACAGGGGCGGGGGCCAACGTCCTGACTTTC
TRBV10-3	few	NA	TRBJ2-7	CAISGTGTTYEQYF	TGTGCCATCAGTGGGACGGGAACAACCTACGAGCAGTACTTC
TRBV24-1	few	NA	TRBJ2-3	CATSDIAVLSTDTQYF	TGTGCCACCAGTGACATAGCGGTTCTTAGCACAGATACGCAGTATTTT
TRBV20-1	few	TRBD2	TRBJ2-3	CSASFGGRGADTQYF	TGCAGTGCTAGTTTTGGCGGGAGGGGAGCAGATACGCAGTATTTT
TRBV4-3	NA	NA	TRBJ2-5	CASSQDRVETQYF	TGCGCCAGCAGCCAAGATCGGGTCGAGACCCAGTACTTC
TRBV5-1	NA	NA	TRBJ2-1	CASSPRTNPGQVF	TGCGCCAGCAGCCCTAGGACGAATCCAGGGCAGGTCTTC